This TCR beta chain emerged from a study of CD8 T cells in Susac syndrome. Study-wide background: Treatment at blood withdrawal was none, corticosteroids, or intravenous immunoglobulin alone in Susac syndrome patients.

TCR beta sequencing was performed on blood CD8+ and CD4+ T cells. CD8+ and CD4+ T cells were negatively isolated; TEMRA cells were FACS-enriched. Reverse transcription used about 0.45 to 1 ug RNA and random hexamers. TCRdb re-called the immunoSEQ multiplex PCR reads with MiXCR, one entry per CDR3 protein. The sample lists approximately 180,000 distinct CDR3 sequences, more than 85% occurring once. V trimming: 7 bases; J trimming: 2 bases; junction bases outside the gene matches: 15. CDR3 size: 17 residues. CDR1 is LNHDA, CDR2 SQIVND, per germline (reference sequence). Sequenced sample: CD4+ T cells from PBMCs. The receptor was derived from a human donor with Susac syndrome. The chain uses TRBV19 and TRBJ1-2, with 8 bases lining up with TRBD1. The DNA of the CDR3 is TGTGCCAGTACCCTACTCGGGGCAGGACAGGGCAACTATGGCTACACCTTC. It specifies CASTLLGAGQGNYGYTF.